This entry describes one T cell receptor beta chain. Its antigen target is currently unknown. No base qualities exist here, and no much larger clone lies one base off it. High-throughput TCR profiling via ImmunoSEQ was performed on the roughly 100 tumor samples. Concerning the study's data processing: The repertoire diversity metrics included richness (unique productive sequences), clonality, evenness and relatedness, and the Bhattacharyya coefficient was used to measure similarity between samples. Conclusions stayed consistent in a sensitivity analysis that left out TCRs with fewer than two reads. The table comes from immuneACCESS by way of TCRdb, which keeps in-frame sequences with V and J called. Part of the clones is missing from these tables; in studies checked, under half for an unresolved V gene and the rest for unknown reasons. The V and J calls and clone size come from that table; D and trimming were worked out from the DNA. The sample has approximately 40,000 clones on record, about four fifths of them singletons. Together, the top ten hold approximately 3.1% of the sample.

The tumor samples were collected prior to definitive surgery or chemotherapy. Genomic DNA was extracted by the MD Anderson Biospecimen Extraction Resource, and TCR sequencing was done by the MD Anderson Cancer Genomics Laboratory. This sample is part of a study of high-grade serous ovarian cancer treatment subgroups (dated by TCRdb to about 2021). Concerning the study at large: A mean of around 15,000 reads and approximately 7,500 unique TCR beta rearrangements per sample was generated by sequencing. The study profiled TCR beta repertoires in high-grade serous ovarian cancer patients grouped by complete gross resection or neoadjuvant chemotherapy response under a laparoscopic triage algorithm. A cohort of roughly 30 patients was included: 10 with no residual disease after primary surgery (R0), 10 who were excellent NACT responders, and 10 who were poor NACT responders. Each patient contributed one primary tumor and two metastatic tumor samples, giving around 87 samples in total. Points the paper makes about the study in general: TCR clonal relatedness correlated positively with neoantigen level and, by trend, with copy number variation and mutation load from whole-genome sequencing. Tumors from the same patient had repertoire similarity ranging from roughly 0.095 to 0.8, while tumors from different patients showed almost no similarity. Spatial information was not captured by bulk tumor TCR sequencing, so insight into HGSC tumor complexity and diversity was limited. TCR repertoire analyses were focused on CDR3, and CDR1 and CDR2 were not analyzed.

The junction shows trimming of 4 bases on V and 3 bases on J, plus 10 bases between the germline ends. Via the germline V gene (reference sequence), CDR1 is SGHNT and CDR2 YYREEE. The CDR3, cysteine through phenylalanine, is 13 amino acids long. Only the CDR3 region is kept as DNA, spanning 39 bases read in frame from base 1. The chain links TRBV5-4 with TRBJ1-2; the D gene assignment is ambiguous. The receptor was derived from a human donor with high-grade serous ovarian cancer. The sample consisted of tumor tissue. The encoded CDR3 is CASSPDLDYGYTF. The bases read TGTGCCAGCAGCCCCGACTTGGACTATGGCTACACCTTC.